The clone carrying this T cell receptor beta chain was detected only once. Its matching antigen is unknown. Per germline, CDR1 MRHNA and CDR2 SNTAGT. The germline V and J ends were trimmed by 5 bases and 2 bases, with 11 bases remaining between them. The CDR3 loop spans 14 amino acids. The data belong to a study of T cell responses to AZD1222 COVID-19 vaccine. Study-wide results and caveats: Seropositive status at baseline applied to only five to seven AZD1222 recipients.

Measured with immunoSEQ multiplex PCR; TCRdb has only the in-frame clones, and not every one. The data show 120,000 or so clones, around 90% seen once. V is TRBV6-4 and J is TRBJ2-3; tentatively, D is TRBD1 (6 bases). The receptor comes from an adult who received the MenACWY meningococcal vaccine as a control. The specimen was peripheral blood, collected 28 days after the second dose of the MenACWY control vaccine. CDR3 in amino acids: CASSPTGDTDTQYF. DNA of the CDR3: TGTGCCAGCAGTCCGACAGGAGACACAGATACGCAGTATTTT.